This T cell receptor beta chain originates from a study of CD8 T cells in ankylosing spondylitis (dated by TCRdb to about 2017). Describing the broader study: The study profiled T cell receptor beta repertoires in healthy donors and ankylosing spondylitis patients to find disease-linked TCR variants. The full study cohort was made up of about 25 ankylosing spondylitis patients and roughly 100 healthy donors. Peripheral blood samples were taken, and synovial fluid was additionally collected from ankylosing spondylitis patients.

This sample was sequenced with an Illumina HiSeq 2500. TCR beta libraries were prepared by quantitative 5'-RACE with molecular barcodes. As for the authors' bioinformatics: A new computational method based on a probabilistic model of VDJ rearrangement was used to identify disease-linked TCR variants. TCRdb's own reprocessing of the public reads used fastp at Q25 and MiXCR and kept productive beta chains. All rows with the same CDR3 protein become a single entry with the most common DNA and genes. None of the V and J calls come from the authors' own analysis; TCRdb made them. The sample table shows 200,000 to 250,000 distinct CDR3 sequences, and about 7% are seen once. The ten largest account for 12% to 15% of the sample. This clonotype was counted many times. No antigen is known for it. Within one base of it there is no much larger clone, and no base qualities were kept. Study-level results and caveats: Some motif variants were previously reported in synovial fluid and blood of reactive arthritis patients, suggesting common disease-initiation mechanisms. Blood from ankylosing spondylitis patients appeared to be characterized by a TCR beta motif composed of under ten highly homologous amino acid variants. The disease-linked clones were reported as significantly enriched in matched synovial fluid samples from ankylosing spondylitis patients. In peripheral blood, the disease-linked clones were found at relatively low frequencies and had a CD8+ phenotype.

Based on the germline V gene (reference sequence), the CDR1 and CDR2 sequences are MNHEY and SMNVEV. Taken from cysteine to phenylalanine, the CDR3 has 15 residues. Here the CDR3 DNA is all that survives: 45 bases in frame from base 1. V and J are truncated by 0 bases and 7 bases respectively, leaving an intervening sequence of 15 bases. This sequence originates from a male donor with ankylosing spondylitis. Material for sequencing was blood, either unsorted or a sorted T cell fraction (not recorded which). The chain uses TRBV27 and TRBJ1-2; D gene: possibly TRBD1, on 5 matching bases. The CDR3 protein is CASSLSGGVLSGYTF. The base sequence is TGTGCCAGCAGTTTATCGGGGGGGGTATTAAGTGGCTACACCTTC.